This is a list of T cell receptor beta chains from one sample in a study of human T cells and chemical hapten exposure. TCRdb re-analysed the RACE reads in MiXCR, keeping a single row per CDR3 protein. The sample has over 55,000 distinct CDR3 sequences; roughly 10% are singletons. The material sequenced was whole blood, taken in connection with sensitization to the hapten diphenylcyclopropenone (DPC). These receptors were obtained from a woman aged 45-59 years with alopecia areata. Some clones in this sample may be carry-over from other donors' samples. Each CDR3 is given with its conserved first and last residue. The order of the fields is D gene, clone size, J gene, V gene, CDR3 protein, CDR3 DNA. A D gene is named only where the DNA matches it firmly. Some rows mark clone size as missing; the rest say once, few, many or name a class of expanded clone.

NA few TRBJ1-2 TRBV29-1 CSVEGGRAQLNYGYTF TGCAGCGTTGAAGGCGGTAGGGCGCAGCTTAACTATGGCTACACCTTC
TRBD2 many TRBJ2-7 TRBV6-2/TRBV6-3 CASSSAGWGATYEQYF TGTGCCAGCAGTTCAGCGGGGTGGGGTGCGACCTACGAGCAGTACTTC
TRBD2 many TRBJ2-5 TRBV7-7 CASSHTSGGYQETQYF TGTGCCAGCAGCCATACTAGCGGGGGGTACCAAGAGACCCAGTACTTC
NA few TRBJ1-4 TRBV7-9 CASSLREGRPTEKLFF TGTGCCAGCAGCTTAAGGGAGGGCAGGCCTACTGAAAAACTGTTTTTT
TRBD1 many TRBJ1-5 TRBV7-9 CASSSQGARDQPQHF TGTGCCAGCAGCTCACAGGGGGCGCGGGATCAGCCCCAGCATTTT
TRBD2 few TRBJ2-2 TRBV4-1 CASSQGSKRLAGKRELFF TGCGCCAGCAGCCAAGGCTCCAAGAGACTAGCGGGAAAACGGGAGCTGTTTTTT
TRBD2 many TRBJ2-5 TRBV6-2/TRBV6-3 CASSRGLAGGPPEYF TGTGCCAGCAGCCGCGGACTAGCGGGGGGCCCGCCGGAGTACTTC
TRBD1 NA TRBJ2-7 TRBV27 CASSFTGVTGYEQYF TGTGCCAGCAGTTTCACAGGGGTAACTGGCTACGAGCAGTACTTC
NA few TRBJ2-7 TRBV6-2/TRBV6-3 CASSGTHYEQYF TGTGCCAGCAGCGGGACCCACTACGAGCAGTACTTC
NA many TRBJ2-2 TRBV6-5 CASSFTRVILAGELFF TGTGCCAGCAGTTTCACAAGAGTAATCCTGGCCGGGGAGCTGTTTTTT
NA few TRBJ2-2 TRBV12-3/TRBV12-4 CASSSVVGYANTGELFF TGTGCCAGCAGTTCCGTGGTGGGATACGCGAACACCGGGGAGCTGTTTTTT
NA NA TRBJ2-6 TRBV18 CASSPELSGGGANVLTF TGTGCCAGCTCACCAGAATTATCCGGTGGCGGGGCCAACGTCCTGACTTTC